This record concerns one TCR beta chain sequence. This receptor's antigen is unknown. Per-base qualities were not stored, and no clone one base away is much larger. In light of the paper, this sample's time point label describes: cycle 4 day 1 (C4D1), after 6 weeks of nivolumab. All trial patients had relapsed after autologous stem cell transplantation, with cohorts A, B and C differing in prior brentuximab vedotin exposure. The trial cohort was composed of about 58 patients with relapsed/refractory classical Hodgkin lymphoma, for whom complete response, partial response or progressive disease was recorded as best overall response. In the multi-cohort phase II CheckMate 205 trial, trial patients received single-agent nivolumab. An independent review committee assessed best overall response by applying the 2007 International Working Group response criteria. Trial PBMCs were collected immediately before nivolumab initiation (C1D1) and during therapy at cycle 2 day 1 and cycle 4 day 1. Peripheral blood was collected in 8 mL Vacutainer Cell Preparation Tubes, from which PBMCs were isolated by centrifugation and then cryopreserved.

The data belong to a study of PD-1 blockade in classical Hodgkin lymphoma (dated by TCRdb to about 2020). For the study in its entirety: Nivolumab dosing was 3 mg/kg intravenously every 2 weeks, continuing until either disease progression or unacceptable toxicity. The study used CyTOF and TCR beta sequencing to define a peripheral blood immune signature of response to PD-1 blockade in classical Hodgkin lymphoma.

Study-wide findings and limitations: Among trial patients, those achieving complete response had baseline diversity similar to that of newly diagnosed patients, while diversity was significantly lower in partial responders and progressors. By C4D1, a significant rise was seen in CD4+ TCR diversity but not in CD8+ TCR diversity (p=0.0027 vs p=0.16), and the rise was most apparent among complete responders (p=0.02). Newly diagnosed patients were reported to have lower baseline TCR diversity than healthy donors, and relapsed/refractory patients were reported to have lower baseline TCR diversity still. The study was limited to a single clinical trial cohort, and causes of repertoire differences, possibly disease activity or prior therapy, remained undefined. Diversity was lower in patients who began nivolumab less than 1 year after ASCT, so these patients were left out of later analyses to avoid confounding by immune reconstitution.

From the cysteine through the phenylalanine, the CDR3 covers 15 amino acids. CDR3 DNA only is kept here, 45 bases in frame from base 1. Unmatched junction bases come to 6, with V trimmed by 4 bases and J by 3 bases. The germline V gene specifies SGHTA as CDR1 and FQGNSA as CDR2. Genomic DNA was extracted with the Qiagen DNeasy kit from unsorted PBMCs and from negatively selected CD4+ and CD8+ fractions. Using primers that anneal to V and J segments, immunoSEQ multiplex PCR amplified the TCR beta CDR3 regions. A synthetic immune receptor repertoire was used to minimize amplification bias, and any remaining bias was removed computationally after sequencing. As for the authors' bioinformatics: Repertoire diversity was quantified as the Shannon entropy index using custom Python scripts. Unsorted, CD4+ and CD8+ repertoires were examined separately, except in combined analyses, for which CD4+ and CD8+ sequences were merged in silico. A clone was considered expanded if an increase in frequency of at least 2-fold after treatment relative to C1D1 was found, and a pseudocount of 0.5 was applied to clones undetected at baseline. Singleton clones were defined as clones with 0 or 1 copy at C1D1, and non-singleton clones were defined as clones with 2 or more copies. Clones expanded in unsorted samples were labelled as CD4+, CD8+ or unknown by matching protein sequences in sorted samples from the same patient. Diversity changes from C1D1 to C4D1 were tested in paired samples using Wilcoxon tests. In TCRdb, the immuneACCESS table is reduced to in-frame sequences with V and J assigned. These tables do not hold every clone; where another copy was compared, an unresolved V gene accounts for under half, and the others remain unexplained. V, J and clone size are those of that table, while D and trimming were read from the DNA. Recorded for this sample are roughly 100,000 clones; roughly 73% of them occurred a single time. The top ten clonotypes cover 8% to 9.5% of the sample.

The clonotype comes from a human donor with classical Hodgkin lymphoma. The source material was peripheral blood mononuclear cells (PBMCs), sampled before the fourth cycle of nivolumab. The receptor chain draws on TRBV7-2 and TRBJ2-3; 8 central bases correspond to TRBD2. At the DNA level, the sequence is TGTGCCAGCAGCTACGGGGGGGCTAGGACAGATACGCAGTATTTT. Its coded protein is CASSYGGARTDTQYF.